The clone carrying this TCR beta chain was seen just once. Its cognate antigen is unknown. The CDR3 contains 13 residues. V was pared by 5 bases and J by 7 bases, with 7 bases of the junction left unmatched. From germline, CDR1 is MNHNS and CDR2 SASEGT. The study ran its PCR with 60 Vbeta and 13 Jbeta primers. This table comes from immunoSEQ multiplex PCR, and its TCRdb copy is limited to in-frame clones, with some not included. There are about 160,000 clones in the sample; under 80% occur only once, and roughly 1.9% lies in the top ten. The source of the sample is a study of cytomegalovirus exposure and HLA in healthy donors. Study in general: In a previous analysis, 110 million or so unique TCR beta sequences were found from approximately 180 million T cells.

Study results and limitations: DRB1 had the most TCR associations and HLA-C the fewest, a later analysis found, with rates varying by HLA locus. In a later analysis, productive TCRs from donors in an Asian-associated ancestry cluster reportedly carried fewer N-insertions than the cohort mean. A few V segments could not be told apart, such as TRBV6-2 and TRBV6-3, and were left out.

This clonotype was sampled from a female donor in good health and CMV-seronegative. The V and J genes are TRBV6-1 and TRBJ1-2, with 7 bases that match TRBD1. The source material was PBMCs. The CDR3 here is CASSPTGYGGYTF. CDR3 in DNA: TGTGCCAGCAGTCCGACAGGGTACGGTGGCTACACCTTC.